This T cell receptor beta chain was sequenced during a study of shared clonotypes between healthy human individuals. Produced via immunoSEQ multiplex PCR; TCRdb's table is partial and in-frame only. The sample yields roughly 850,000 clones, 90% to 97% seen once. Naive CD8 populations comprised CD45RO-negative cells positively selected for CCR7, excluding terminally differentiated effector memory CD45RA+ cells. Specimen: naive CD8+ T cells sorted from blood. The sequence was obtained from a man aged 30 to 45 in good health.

The CDR3 reads CASSLVQLSGANVLTF. The CDR3 DNA sequence: TGTGCCAGCAGCTTAGTACAACTCTCTGGGGCCAACGTCCTGACTTTC. The chain couples TRBV7-9 to TRBJ2-6; D ambiguous. V was cut by 1 base and J by 0 bases, with 7 bases left in between. Germline V CDR1 and CDR2: SEHNR, FQNEAQ (reference sequence). This CDR3 has 16 residues. Complete variable domain (other parts from reference TRBV7-9 and TRBJ2-6): DTGVSQNPRHKITKRGQNVTFRCDPISEHNRLYWYRQTLGQGPEFLTYFQNEAQLEKSRLLSDRFSAERPKGSFSTLEIQRTEQGDSAMYLCASSLVQLSGANVLTFGAGSRLTVL.